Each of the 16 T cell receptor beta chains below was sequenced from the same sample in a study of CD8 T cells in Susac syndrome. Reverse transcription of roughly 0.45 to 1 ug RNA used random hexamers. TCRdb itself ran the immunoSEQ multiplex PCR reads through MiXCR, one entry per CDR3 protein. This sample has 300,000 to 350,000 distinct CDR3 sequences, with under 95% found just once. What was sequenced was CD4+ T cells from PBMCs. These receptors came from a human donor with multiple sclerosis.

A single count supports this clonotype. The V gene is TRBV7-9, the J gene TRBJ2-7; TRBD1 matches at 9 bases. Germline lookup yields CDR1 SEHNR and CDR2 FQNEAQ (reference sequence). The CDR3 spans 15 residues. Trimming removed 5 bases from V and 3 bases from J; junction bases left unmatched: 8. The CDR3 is CASSPDRGKIYEQYF. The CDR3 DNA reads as TGTGCCAGCAGCCCCGACAGGGGGAAGATCTACGAGCAGTACTTC.

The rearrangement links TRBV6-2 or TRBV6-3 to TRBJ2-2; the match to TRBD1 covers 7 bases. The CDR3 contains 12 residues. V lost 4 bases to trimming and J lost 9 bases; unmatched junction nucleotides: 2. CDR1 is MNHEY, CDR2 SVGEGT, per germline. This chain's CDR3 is CASSWDSRELFF. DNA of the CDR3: TGTGCCAGCAGTTGGGACAGTCGGGAGCTGTTTTTT.

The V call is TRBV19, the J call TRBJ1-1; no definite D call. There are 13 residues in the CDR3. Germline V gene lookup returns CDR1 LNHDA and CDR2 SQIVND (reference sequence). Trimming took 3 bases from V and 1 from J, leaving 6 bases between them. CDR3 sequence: CASSMEPNTEAFF. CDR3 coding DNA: TGTGCCAGTAGTATGGAACCGAACACTGAAGCTTTCTTT.

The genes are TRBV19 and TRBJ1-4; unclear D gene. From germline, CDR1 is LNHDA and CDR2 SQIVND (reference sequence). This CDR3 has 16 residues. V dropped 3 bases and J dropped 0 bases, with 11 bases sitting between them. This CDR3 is CASSIVRLATNEKLFF. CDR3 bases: TGTGCCAGTAGTATCGTTCGGCTTGCAACTAATGAAAAACTGTTTTTT.

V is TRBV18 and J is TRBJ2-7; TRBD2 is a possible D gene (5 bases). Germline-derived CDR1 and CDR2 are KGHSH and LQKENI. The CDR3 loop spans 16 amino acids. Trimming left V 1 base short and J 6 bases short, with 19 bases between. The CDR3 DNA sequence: TGTGCCAGCTCACCACTTAACCCACGGACGGGAAGCGAGCAGTACTTC. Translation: CASSPLNPRTGSEQYF.

As DNA, the CDR3 is TGCAGTGCCGGGCAGGGGCAGGGGCTCGGGCAGCCCCAGCATTTT. Translated, it gives CSAGQGQGLGQPQHF. J is TRBJ1-5 and V is TRBV20-1; the D gene is possibly TRBD1 (6 bases). This CDR3 region has 15 residues. The V end lost 6 bases, the J end lost 7 bases, and 22 bases lay between the germline ends. Germline V gene data show CDR1 as DFQATT and CDR2 as SNEGSKA (reference sequence).

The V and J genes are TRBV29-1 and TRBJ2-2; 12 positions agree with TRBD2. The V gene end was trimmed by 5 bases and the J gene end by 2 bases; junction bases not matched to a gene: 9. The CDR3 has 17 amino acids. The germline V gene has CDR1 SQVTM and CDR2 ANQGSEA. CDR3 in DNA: TGCAGCGTTAACTATCAGACTAGCGGGGGTAACACCGGGGAGCTGTTTTTT. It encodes CSVNYQTSGGNTGELFF.

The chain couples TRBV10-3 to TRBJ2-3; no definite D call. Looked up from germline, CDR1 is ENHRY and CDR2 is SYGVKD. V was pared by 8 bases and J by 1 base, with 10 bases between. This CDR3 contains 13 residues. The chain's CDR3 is CAIGLKGTDTQYF. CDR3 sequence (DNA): TGTGCCATCGGTCTGAAAGGCACAGATACGCAGTATTTT.

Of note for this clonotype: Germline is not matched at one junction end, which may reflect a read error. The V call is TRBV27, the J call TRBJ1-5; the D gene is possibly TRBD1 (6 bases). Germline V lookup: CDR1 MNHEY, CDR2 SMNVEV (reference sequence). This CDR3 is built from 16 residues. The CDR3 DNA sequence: TGTGCCAGCAGTTTCAGGTTTACAGGGACCAATCGGCCCCAGCATTTT. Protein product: CASSFRFTGTNRPQHF.

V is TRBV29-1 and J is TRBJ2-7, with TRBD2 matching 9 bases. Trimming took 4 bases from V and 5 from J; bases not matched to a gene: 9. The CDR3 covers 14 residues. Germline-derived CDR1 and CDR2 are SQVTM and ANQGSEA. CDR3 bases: TGCAGCGTTGTGGAATTAGCGGGAGTAAACGAGCAGTACTTC. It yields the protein CSVVELAGVNEQYF.

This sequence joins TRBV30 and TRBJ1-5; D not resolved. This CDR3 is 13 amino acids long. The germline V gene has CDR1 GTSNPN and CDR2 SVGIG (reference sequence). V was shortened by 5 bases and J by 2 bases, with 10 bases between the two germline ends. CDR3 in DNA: TGTGCCTGGGGTCCGAATGGCAATCAGCCCCAGCATTTT. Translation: CAWGPNGNQPQHF.

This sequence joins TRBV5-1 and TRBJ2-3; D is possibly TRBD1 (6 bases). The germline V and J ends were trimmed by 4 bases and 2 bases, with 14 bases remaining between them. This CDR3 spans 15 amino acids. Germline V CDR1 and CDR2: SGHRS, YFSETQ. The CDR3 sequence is CASSPGQGFTDTQYF. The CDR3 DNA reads TGCGCCAGCAGCCCCGGGCAGGGGTTCACAGATACGCAGTATTTT.

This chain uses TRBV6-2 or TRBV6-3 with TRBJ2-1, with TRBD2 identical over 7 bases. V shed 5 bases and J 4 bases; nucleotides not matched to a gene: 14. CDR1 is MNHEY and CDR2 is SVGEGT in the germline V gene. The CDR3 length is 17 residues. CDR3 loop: CASSPSAGPPPYNEQFF. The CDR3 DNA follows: TGTGCCAGCAGTCCCTCAGCGGGACCGCCGCCTTACAATGAGCAGTTCTTC.

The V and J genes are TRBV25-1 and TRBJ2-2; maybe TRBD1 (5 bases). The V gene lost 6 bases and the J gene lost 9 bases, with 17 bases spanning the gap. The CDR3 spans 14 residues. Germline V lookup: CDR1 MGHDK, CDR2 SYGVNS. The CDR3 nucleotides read TGTGCCAGCAGAAGTGATCAGGGCCTTAGGGAGCTGTTTTTT. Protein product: CASRSDQGLRELFF. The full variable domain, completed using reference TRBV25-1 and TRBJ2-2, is EADIYQTPRYLVIGTGKKITLECSQTMGHDKMYWYQQDPGMELHLIHYSYGVNSTEKGDLSSESTVSRIRTEHFPLTLESARPSHTSQYLCASRSDQGLRELFFGEGSRLTVL.

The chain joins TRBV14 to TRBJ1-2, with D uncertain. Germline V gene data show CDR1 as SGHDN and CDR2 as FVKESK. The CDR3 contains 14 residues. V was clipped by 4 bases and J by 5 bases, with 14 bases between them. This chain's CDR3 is CASSLTQEAYGYTF. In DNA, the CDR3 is TGTGCCAGCAGCCTAACTCAGGAGGCGTATGGCTACACCTTC.

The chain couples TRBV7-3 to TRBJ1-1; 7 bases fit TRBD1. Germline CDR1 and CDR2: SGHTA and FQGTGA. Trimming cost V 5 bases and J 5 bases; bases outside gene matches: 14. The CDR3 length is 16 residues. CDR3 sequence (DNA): TGTGCCAGCAGCCCCAGACAGGGATCGGGAATAACTGAAGCTTTCTTT. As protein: CASSPRQGSGITEAFF.